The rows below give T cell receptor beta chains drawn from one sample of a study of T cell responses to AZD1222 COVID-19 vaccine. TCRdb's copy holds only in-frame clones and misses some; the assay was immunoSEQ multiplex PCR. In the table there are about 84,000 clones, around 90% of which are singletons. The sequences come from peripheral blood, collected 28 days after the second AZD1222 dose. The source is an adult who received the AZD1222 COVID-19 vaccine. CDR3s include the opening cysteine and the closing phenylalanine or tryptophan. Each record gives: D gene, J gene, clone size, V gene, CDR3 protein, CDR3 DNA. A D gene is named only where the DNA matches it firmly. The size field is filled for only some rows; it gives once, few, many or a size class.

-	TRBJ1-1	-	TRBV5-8	CAIDDGLNTEAFF	TGTGCCATCGATGACGGATTGAACACTGAAGCTTTCTTT
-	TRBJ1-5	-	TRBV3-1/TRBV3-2	CASSQYGANLLHLSNQPQHF	TGTGCCAGCAGCCAGTACGGGGCGAACCTCCTACACCTTAGCAATCAGCCCCAGCATTTT
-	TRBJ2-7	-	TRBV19	CASALQGPYEQYF	TGTGCCAGTGCCCTCCAGGGCCCATACGAGCAGTACTTC
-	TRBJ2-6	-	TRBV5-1	CASSLAHPSGANVLTF	TGCGCCAGCAGCTTAGCCCACCCTTCCGGGGCCAACGTCCTGACTTTC
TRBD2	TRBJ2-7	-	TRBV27	CASSRSGGWYEQYF	TGTGCCAGCAGTCGGAGCGGGGGGTGGTACGAGCAGTACTTC
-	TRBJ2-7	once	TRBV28	CASSWTPLQGSYEQYF	TGTGCCAGCAGTTGGACCCCCCTTCAGGGGTCCTACGAGCAGTACTTC
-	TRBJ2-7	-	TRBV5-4	CAYSVEEQYF	TGTGCCTACTCCGTGGAGGAGCAGTACTTC
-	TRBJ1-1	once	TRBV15	CATSRTDRNTEAFF	TGTGCCACCAGCAGGACGGACAGGAACACTGAAGCTTTCTTT
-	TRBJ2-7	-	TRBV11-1	CASSSKGHPYEQYF	TGTGCCAGCAGCTCGAAGGGACACCCCTACGAGCAGTACTTC
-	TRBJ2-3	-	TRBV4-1	CASSPRTLTDTQYF	TGCGCCAGCAGCCCTCGGACTCTCACAGATACGCAGTATTTT
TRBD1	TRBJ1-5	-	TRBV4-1	CASSQGQGNNQPQHF	TGCGCCAGCAGCCAGGGACAGGGGAACAATCAGCCCCAGCATTTT
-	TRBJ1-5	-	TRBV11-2	CASSLNSGPGQPQHF	TGTGCCAGCAGCTTAAATTCCGGGCCAGGTCAGCCCCAGCATTTT
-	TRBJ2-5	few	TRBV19	CASSIDGVETQYF	TGTGCCAGTAGTATAGATGGGGTAGAGACCCAGTACTTC
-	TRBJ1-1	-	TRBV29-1	CSVDRSSTEAFF	TGCAGCGTCGACAGAAGTAGCACTGAAGCTTTCTTT
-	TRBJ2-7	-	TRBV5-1	CASSLEGGPDEQYF	TGCGCCAGCAGCTTGGAAGGAGGGCCGGACGAGCAGTACTTC
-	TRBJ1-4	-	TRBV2	CASRAGTPGKLFF	TGTGCCAGCAGAGCCGGGACTCCCGGAAAACTGTTTTTT
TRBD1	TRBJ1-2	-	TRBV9	CASSPGTESNYGYTF	TGTGCCAGCAGTCCTGGGACAGAGTCTAACTATGGCTACACCTTC
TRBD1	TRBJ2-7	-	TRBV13	CASSYRTGPDYEQYF	TGTGCCAGCAGCTACCGGACAGGGCCAGACTACGAGCAGTACTTC
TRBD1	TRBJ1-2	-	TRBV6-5	CACTSTGFGYGYTF	TGTGCCTGTACATCGACAGGGTTTGGATATGGCTACACCTTC
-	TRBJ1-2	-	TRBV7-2	CASSLGGSYGYTF	TGTGCCAGCAGCTTAGGGGGATCCTATGGCTACACCTTC
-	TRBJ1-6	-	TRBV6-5	CASSYSRVVDNSPLHF	TGTGCCAGCAGTTACTCGAGGGTTGTCGATAATTCACCCCTCCACTTT
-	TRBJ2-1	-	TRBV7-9	CASRSSYNEQFF	TGTGCCAGCAGGTCCTCCTACAATGAGCAGTTCTTC
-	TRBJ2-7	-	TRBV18	CASSPDRVGYEQYF	TGTGCCAGCTCACCAGACAGAGTCGGCTACGAGCAGTACTTC
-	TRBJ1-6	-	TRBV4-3	CASSQAPPGRGSSSYNSPLHF	TGCGCCAGCAGCCAAGCTCCTCCGGGACGGGGGTCCAGCTCCTATAATTCACCCCTCCACTTT
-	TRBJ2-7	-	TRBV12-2	CASRLNAGTVVVGEQYF	TGTGCAAGTCGCTTAAATGCGGGGACTGTCGTCGTAGGCGAGCAGTACTTC
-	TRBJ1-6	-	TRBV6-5	CASKTWDGPLHF	TGTGCCAGCAAAACCTGGGACGGTCCCCTCCACTTT
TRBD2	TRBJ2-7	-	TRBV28	CASSSTSGLAGGYEQYF	TGTGCCAGCAGTTCGACCTCCGGACTAGCGGGGGGTTACGAGCAGTACTTC
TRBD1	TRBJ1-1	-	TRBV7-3	CASSLTTGTEAFF	TGTGCCAGCAGCTTAACGACAGGGACTGAAGCTTTCTTT
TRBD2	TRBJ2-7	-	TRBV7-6	CASSKTGTSGYYEQYF	TGTGCCAGCAGCAAAACCGGGACTAGCGGGTACTACGAGCAGTACTTC
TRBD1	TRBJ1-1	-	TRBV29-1	CSVETGVLEAFF	TGCAGCGTTGAGACAGGGGTTCTTGAAGCTTTCTTT
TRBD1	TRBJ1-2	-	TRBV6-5	CASSYSNRGSDGYTF	TGTGCCAGCAGTTACTCGAACAGGGGAAGTGATGGCTACACCTTC
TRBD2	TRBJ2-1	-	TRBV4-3	CASSHIAGGSDNEQFF	TGCGCCAGCAGCCACATAGCGGGGGGCTCAGACAATGAGCAGTTCTTC
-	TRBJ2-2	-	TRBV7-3	CASRDGGGDTGELFF	TGTGCCAGCAGAGACGGCGGGGGCGACACCGGGGAGCTGTTTTTT
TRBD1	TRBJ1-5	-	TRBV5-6	CASSRRGQDLNQPQHF	TGTGCCAGCAGCCGACGTGGACAGGACCTCAATCAGCCCCAGCATTTT
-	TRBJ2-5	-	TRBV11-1	CASSPGTTRQETQYF	TGTGCCAGCAGCCCCGGGACAACGAGACAAGAGACCCAGTACTTC
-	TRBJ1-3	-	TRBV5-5	CASSSPGRSNTIYF	TGTGCCAGCAGCTCCCCGGGCCGATCAAACACCATATATTTT
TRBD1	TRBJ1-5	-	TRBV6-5	CASSRTGTGNQPQHF	TGTGCCAGCAGTAGAACCGGGACAGGGAATCAGCCCCAGCATTTT
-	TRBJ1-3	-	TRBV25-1	CASSEGAGGNTIYF	TGTGCCAGCAGTGAGGGGGCGGGAGGAAACACCATATATTTT
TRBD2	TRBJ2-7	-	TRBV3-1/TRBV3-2	CASSQGGGLSYEQYF	TGTGCCAGCAGCCAAGGCGGGGGGCTTTCCTACGAGCAGTACTTC
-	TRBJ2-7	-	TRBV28	CASSLTPLEQYF	TGTGCCAGCAGTTTAACTCCTCTCGAGCAGTACTTC
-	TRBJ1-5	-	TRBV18	CASSPGYNQPQHF	TGTGCCAGCTCACCGGGATACAATCAGCCCCAGCATTTT
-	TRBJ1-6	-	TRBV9	CASSVNPRSSYNSPLHF	TGTGCCAGCAGCGTAAATCCCCGGAGCTCCTATAATTCACCCCTCCACTTT
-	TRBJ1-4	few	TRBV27	CASRQYNDGEKLFF	TGTGCCAGCAGACAATACAACGACGGGGAAAAACTGTTTTTT
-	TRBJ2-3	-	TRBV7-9	CASGVGDTQYF	TGTGCCAGCGGAGTAGGGGATACGCAGTATTTT
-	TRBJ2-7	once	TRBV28	CASSQAYEQYF	TGTGCCAGCAGCCAAGCCTACGAGCAGTACTTC
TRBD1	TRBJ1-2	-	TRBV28	CASSSGGSDYGYTF	TGTGCCAGCAGTTCAGGGGGGTCGGACTATGGCTACACCTTC
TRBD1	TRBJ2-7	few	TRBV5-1	CASRTGTGGNEQYF	TGCGCCAGCAGGACCGGGACAGGGGGCAACGAGCAGTACTTC
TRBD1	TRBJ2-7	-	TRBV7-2	CASSLAQGDNYEQYF	TGTGCCAGCAGCTTAGCGCAGGGGGATAACTACGAGCAGTACTTC
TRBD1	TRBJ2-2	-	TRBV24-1	CATEGASSGELFF	TGTGCCACCGAGGGGGCCTCTTCCGGGGAGCTGTTTTTT
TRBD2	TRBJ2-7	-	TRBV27	CASSFQRLAGVYEQYF	TGTGCCAGCAGTTTCCAGAGACTAGCGGGGGTTTACGAGCAGTACTTC
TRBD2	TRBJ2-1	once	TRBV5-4	CASSSPGLAANEQFF	TGTGCCAGCAGCTCCCCGGGACTAGCGGCCAATGAGCAGTTCTTC
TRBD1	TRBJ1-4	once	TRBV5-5	CASTSHRGWANEKLFF	TGTGCCAGCACCTCCCACAGGGGCTGGGCTAATGAAAAACTGTTTTTT
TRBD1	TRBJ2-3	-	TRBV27	CASSRQGARGPRGTQYF	TGTGCCAGCAGTCGACAGGGGGCGCGGGGGCCCCGGGGTACGCAGTATTTT
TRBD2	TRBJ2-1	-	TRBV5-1	CASSPLEGGLSYNEQFF	TGCGCCAGCAGCCCCCTCGAGGGAGGGCTCTCCTACAATGAGCAGTTCTTC
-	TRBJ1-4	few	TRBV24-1	CATATSGTQAEKLFF	TGTGCCACAGCAACGTCCGGGACGCAGGCTGAAAAACTGTTTTTT